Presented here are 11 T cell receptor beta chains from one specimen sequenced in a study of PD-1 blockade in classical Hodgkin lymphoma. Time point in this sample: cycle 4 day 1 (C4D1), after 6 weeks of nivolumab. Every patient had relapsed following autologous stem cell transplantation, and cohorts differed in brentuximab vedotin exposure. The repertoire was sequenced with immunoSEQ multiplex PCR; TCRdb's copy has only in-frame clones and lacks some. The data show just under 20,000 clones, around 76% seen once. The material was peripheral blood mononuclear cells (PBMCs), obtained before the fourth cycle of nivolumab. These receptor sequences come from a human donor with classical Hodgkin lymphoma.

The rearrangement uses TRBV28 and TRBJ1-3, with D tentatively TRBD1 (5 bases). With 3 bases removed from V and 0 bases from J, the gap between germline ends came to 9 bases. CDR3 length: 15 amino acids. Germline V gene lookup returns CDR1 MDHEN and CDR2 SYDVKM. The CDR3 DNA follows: TGTGCCAGCAGTTTCCCGGGGCCCTCTGGAAACACCATATATTTT. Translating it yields CASSFPGPSGNTIYF.

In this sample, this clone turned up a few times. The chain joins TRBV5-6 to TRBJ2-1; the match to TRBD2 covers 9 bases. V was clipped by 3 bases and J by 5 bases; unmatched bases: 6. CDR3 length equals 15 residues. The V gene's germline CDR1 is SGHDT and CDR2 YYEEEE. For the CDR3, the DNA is TGTGCCAGCAGCTACGTAGCGGGAGAAAACAATGAGCAGTTCTTC. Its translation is CASSYVAGENNEQFF.

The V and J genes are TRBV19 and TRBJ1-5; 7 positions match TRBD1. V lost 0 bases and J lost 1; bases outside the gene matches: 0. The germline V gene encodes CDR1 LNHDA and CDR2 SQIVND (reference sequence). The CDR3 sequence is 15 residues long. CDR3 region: CASSIDRGSNQPQHF. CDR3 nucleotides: TGTGCCAGTAGTATAGACAGGGGGAGCAATCAGCCCCAGCATTTT.

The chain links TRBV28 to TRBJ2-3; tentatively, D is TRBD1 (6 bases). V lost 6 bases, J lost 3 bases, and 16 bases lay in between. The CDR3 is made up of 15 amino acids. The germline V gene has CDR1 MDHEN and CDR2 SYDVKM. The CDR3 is CASSRPQGGTDTQYF. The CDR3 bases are TGTGCCAGCAGCCGCCCACAGGGTGGGACAGATACGCAGTATTTT.

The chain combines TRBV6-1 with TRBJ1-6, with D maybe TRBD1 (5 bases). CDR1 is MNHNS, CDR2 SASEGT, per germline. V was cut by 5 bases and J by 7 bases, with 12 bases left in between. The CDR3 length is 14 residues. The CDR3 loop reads CASSWGMGNSPLHF. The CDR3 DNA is TGTGCCAGCAGTTGGGGGATGGGGAATTCACCCCTCCACTTT.

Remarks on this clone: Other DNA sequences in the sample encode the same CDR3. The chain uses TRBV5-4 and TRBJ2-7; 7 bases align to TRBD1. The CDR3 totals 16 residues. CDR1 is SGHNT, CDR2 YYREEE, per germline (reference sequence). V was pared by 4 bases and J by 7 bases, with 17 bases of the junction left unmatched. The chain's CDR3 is CASSRFALSPGGEQYF. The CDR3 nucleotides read TGTGCCAGCAGCCGCTTTGCGCTCTCCCCAGGGGGAGAGCAGTACTTC.

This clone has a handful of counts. CDR3 DNA sequence: TGTGCCATCAGCTATGGACAGTTCTCCGAGCAGTACGTC. Amino acids: CAISYGQFSEQYV. This chain links TRBV10-3 with TRBJ2-7; D perhaps matches TRBD1 (6 bases). Germline V gives CDR1 ENHRY, CDR2 SYGVKD. Trimming shortened V by 6 bases and J by 6 bases, and 15 bases separated the two germline ends. This CDR3 has 13 amino acids.

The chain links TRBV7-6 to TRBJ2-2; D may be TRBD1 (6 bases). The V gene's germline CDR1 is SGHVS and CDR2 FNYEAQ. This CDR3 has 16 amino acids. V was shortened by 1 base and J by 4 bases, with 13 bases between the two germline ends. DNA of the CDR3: TGTGCCAGCAGCTTAGAAGGGGGACCGGGCACCGGGGAGCTGTTTTTT. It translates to CASSLEGGPGTGELFF. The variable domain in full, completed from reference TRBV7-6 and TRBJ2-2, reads GAGVSQSPRYKVTKRGQDVALRCDPISGHVSLYWYRQALGQGPEFLTYFNYEAQQDKSGLPNDRFSAERPEGSISTLTIQRTEQRDSAMYRCASSLEGGPGTGELFFGEGSRLTVL.

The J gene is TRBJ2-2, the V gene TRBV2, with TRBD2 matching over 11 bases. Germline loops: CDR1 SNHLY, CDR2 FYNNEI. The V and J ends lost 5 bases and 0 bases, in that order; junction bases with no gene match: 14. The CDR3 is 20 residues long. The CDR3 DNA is TGTGCCAGCAGTCCCAGGGTAGCGGGAGGGCTACTCCCGAACACCGGGGAGCTGTTTTTT. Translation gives CASSPRVAGGLLPNTGELFF. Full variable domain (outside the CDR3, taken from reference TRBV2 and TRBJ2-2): EPEVTQTPSHQVTQMGQEVILRCVPISNHLYFYWYRQILGQKVEFLVSFYNNEISEKSEIFDDQFSVERPDGSNFTLKIRSTKLEDSAMYFCASSPRVAGGLLPNTGELFFGEGSRLTVL.

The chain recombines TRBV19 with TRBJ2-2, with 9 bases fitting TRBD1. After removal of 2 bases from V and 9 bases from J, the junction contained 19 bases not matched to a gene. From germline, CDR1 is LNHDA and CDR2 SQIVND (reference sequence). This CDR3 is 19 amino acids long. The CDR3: CASSILGLSGTGWGRELFF. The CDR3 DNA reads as TGTGCCAGTAGTATATTGGGTTTATCCGGGACAGGGTGGGGCCGGGAGCTGTTTTTT.

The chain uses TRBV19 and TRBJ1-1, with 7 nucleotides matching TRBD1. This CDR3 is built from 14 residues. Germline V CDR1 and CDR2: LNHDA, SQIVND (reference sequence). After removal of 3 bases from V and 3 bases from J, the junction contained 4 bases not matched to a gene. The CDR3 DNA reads TGTGCCAGTAGTATCAGGGGGATGGACACTGAAGCTTTCTTT. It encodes CASSIRGMDTEAFF.